Listed here is a single T cell receptor (beta chain). The antigen remains undetermined. The data stem from a study of OX40 agonist ivuxolimab in advanced cancers. The wider study: Administration of intravenous ivuxolimab to patients occurred every 2 weeks at 0.01 to 10 mg/kg. Aged roughly 23 to 80 with a mean of around 60 years, they were around 83% male. General study points: On average, CD8+ T cells showed a greater number of expanded clones than CD4+.

Cycle 7 day 1, cycle 4 day 1, and baseline were the timepoints at which blood was sampled. CDR1 and CDR2 from the germline V gene are SNHLY and FYNNEI. The V segment lost 2 bases and the J segment 3 bases; nucleotides outside the gene matches: 8. The CDR3 covers 17 residues. Sequencing was performed with immunoSEQ multiplex PCR; in TCRdb, only in-frame clones are kept and a portion is missing. The sample lists tens of thousands of clones, 80% to 95% occurring once. The source is an adult with an advanced solid tumor such as melanoma, head and neck, liver or kidney cancer. The source was CD4+ or CD8+ T cells sorted from blood, collected in a trial of the OX40 agonist ivuxolimab. The chain joins TRBV2 to TRBJ1-4; 8 nucleotides match TRBD1. CDR3 in amino acids: CASSERPGQGSNEKLFF. Written as DNA, the CDR3 is TGTGCCAGCAGTGAACGGCCCGGACAGGGTTCTAATGAAAAACTGTTTTTT.